These 19 T cell receptor beta chains were all obtained from the same sample, sequenced in a study of blood T cell repertoires in COVID-19. TCRdb's table, derived via immunoSEQ multiplex PCR, lists solely in-frame clones and lacks some. The data contain some 180,000 clones, 88% of them singletons. Sample: peripheral blood. The receptors stem from a man aged 45-65 years who had recovered from COVID-19.

This rearrangement joins TRBV5-1 to TRBJ2-7; TRBD2 matches 10 bases. Germline assignment: CDR1 SGHRS and CDR2 YFSETQ. Germline trimming cut 5 bases from V and 4 bases from J; bases unmatched to any gene: 6. This CDR3 contains 14 residues. The CDR3 protein is CASRSASGGYEQYF. In DNA form, the CDR3 reads TGCGCCAGCAGATCGGCTAGCGGGGGTTACGAGCAGTACTTC.

Regarding this clone: This sample also contains other DNA sequences that code for the same CDR3. This sequence joins TRBV20-1 and TRBJ2-7; D gene uncertain. Trimming pared 1 base from V and 4 bases from J, leaving 5 bases between. The germline V gene has CDR1 DFQATT and CDR2 SNEGSKA (reference sequence). The CDR3 has 11 amino acids. For the CDR3, the DNA is TGCAGTGCTAGAGCCGGGTACGAGCAGTACTTC. The encoded protein is CSARAGYEQYF.

A single count supports this clone. The genes are TRBV19 and TRBJ2-3; D might be TRBD1 (6 bases). V gave up 5 bases and J gave up 3 bases, with 9 bases separating them. The CDR3 totals 13 residues. The V gene's germline CDR1 is LNHDA and CDR2 SQIVND (reference sequence). The CDR3 DNA follows: TGTGCCAGTAGTGGGGGCAGGACAGATACGCAGTATTTT. Translation: CASSGGRTDTQYF.

This clone was observed once. V usage is TRBV2 and J usage is TRBJ2-5; no reliable D call. Deletions cut 8 bases from V and 1 base from J, with 8 bases between. CDR3 length: 12 residues. The germline V gene encodes CDR1 SNHLY and CDR2 FYNNEI. The CDR3 DNA follows: TGTGCCAGCGGCCTAGTCCAAGAGACCCAGTACTTC. Translated, it gives CASGLVQETQYF. The full variable domain, in which reference TRBV2 and TRBJ2-5 provide the parts outside the CDR3, is EPEVTQTPSHQVTQMGQEVILRCVPISNHLYFYWYRQILGQKVEFLVSFYNNEISEKSEIFDDQFSVERPDGSNFTLKIRSTKLEDSAMYFCASGLVQETQYFGPGTRLLVL.

This chain links TRBV5-6 with TRBJ2-7; TRBD1 agrees at 9 bases. Trimming at V came to 4 bases and at J to 6 bases, leaving 5 bases not matched to a gene. Germline V lookup: CDR1 SGHDT, CDR2 YYEEEE. The CDR3 has 13 residues. The CDR3 nucleotides read TGTGCCAGCAGCCGGACAGGGGTCAGCGAGCAGTACTTC. Translation gives CASSRTGVSEQYF.

The chain carries TRBV7-8 and TRBJ2-7; possibly TRBD1 for D (5 bases). Germline lookup yields CDR1 SGHVS and CDR2 FQNEAQ. Trimming took off 4 bases at V and 3 bases at J, with 22 bases between the two ends. CDR3 size: 17 residues. The CDR3 is CASSYRDLSAGNYEQYF. CDR3 in DNA: TGTGCCAGCAGCTACCGAGACCTTTCCGCAGGGAACTACGAGCAGTACTTC.

The chain has TRBV6-5 and TRBJ2-7; weak D call: TRBD1 (5 bases). V dropped 7 bases and J dropped 4 bases, with 5 bases sitting between them. Per the germline V gene, CDR1 is MNHEY and CDR2 is SVGAGI. There are 10 residues in the CDR3. The CDR3 is CASKGYEQYF. The CDR3, as DNA: TGTGCCAGCAAGGGGTACGAGCAGTACTTC.

J is TRBJ2-7 and V is TRBV7-2; TRBD2 might be the D (5 bases). Trimming removed 5 bases at V and 1 base at J, with 15 bases between. The length of the CDR3 is 15 residues. Germline V gives CDR1 SGHTA, CDR2 FQGNSA. The CDR3 DNA sequence: TGTGCCAGCAGCGCGGAGGCGACCCTTTCCTACGAGCAGTACTTC. Translation: CASSAEATLSYEQYF.

V and J are TRBV2 and TRBJ2-7; 9 nucleotides match TRBD1. The CDR3 consists of 16 residues. The germline V gene encodes CDR1 SNHLY and CDR2 FYNNEI. The ends lost 4 bases at V and 1 base at J; junction bases unmatched: 8. As DNA, the CDR3 is TGTGCCAGCAGTGTTGGCCCGGGACAGGGATCCTACGAGCAGTACTTC. Translation: CASSVGPGQGSYEQYF.

This clone came up once. This chain joins TRBV7-2 and TRBJ2-3, with 11 bases identical to TRBD2. Losses at the gene ends were 5 bases for V and 2 bases for J; bases not matched to a gene: 6. Germline CDR1 reads SGHTA; CDR2 reads FQGNSA. CDR3 length: 16 amino acids. The CDR3 sequence: CASSPQGLAVTDTQYF. For the CDR3, the DNA is TGTGCCAGCAGCCCCCAGGGACTAGCGGTCACAGATACGCAGTATTTT.

The chain employs TRBV19 and TRBJ2-7, with a weak D call TRBD2 (6 bases). This CDR3 has 15 amino acids. V lost 5 bases to trimming and J lost 4 bases, with 18 bases between them. Per germline, CDR1 LNHDA and CDR2 SQIVND (reference sequence). The CDR3 loop is CASSPPGRGYYEQYF. The CDR3 DNA reads as TGTGCCAGTAGTCCCCCGGGACGGGGGTATTACGAGCAGTACTTC.

This clone came up once. This chain uses TRBV7-6 with TRBJ2-2; D is perhaps TRBD1 (6 bases). CDR3 length: 18 residues. The V and J ends lost 2 bases and 1 base respectively, with 17 bases between them. Germline values: CDR1 SGHVS, CDR2 FNYEAQ. The CDR3 DNA is TGTGCCAGCAGCTTACTGGTTGGGCAGGGGATGAACACCGGGGAGCTGTTTTTT. This codes for CASSLLVGQGMNTGELFF.

The V call is TRBV6-2 or TRBV6-3, the J call TRBJ1-5; D might be TRBD1 (6 bases). This CDR3 has 17 amino acids. V was clipped by 0 bases and J by 0 bases, with 12 bases between them. CDR1 MNHEY and CDR2 SVGEGT come from the germline V gene. The CDR3: CASSYSGTTYSNQPQHF. CDR3 DNA sequence: TGTGCCAGCAGTTACTCCGGGACAACATATAGCAATCAGCCCCAGCATTTT.

The chain carries TRBV5-1 and TRBJ1-4, with 9 bases that match TRBD1. Germline CDR1 is SGHRS and CDR2 is YFSETQ. The CDR3 runs to 14 residues. V was pared by 3 bases and J by 8 bases, with 5 bases of the junction left unmatched. The CDR3 loop reads CASSSGQGREKLFF. CDR3 bases: TGCGCCAGCAGCTCGGGACAGGGAAGGGAAAAACTGTTTTTT.

The gene calls are TRBV11-2 and TRBJ1-6; tentatively, D is TRBD1 (5 bases). This CDR3 region has 15 residues. Germline V gene data show CDR1 as SGHAT and CDR2 as FQNNGV. V was trimmed by 0 bases and J by 10 bases, leaving 13 bases between them. The CDR3 loop is CASSLEGLGRSPLHF. The DNA of the CDR3 is TGTGCCAGCAGCTTAGAGGGGTTGGGGCGATCACCCCTCCACTTT.

V gene TRBV3-1 (or the pseudogene TRBV3-2) combines with J gene TRBJ2-7; no clear D gene. V was trimmed by 7 bases and J by 0 bases, leaving 13 bases between them. This CDR3 has 14 residues. Per the germline V gene, CDR1 is LGHDT and CDR2 is YNNKEL (reference sequence). The CDR3 loop is CASTNGGSSYEQYF. As DNA, the CDR3 is TGTGCCAGCACAAACGGCGGCTCCTCCTACGAGCAGTACTTC.

The V and J genes are TRBV12-3 or TRBV12-4 and TRBJ1-1; D is undetermined. This CDR3 has 11 amino acids. V dropped 11 bases and J dropped 1 base, with 8 bases sitting between them. The CDR3 DNA is TGTGCCTCGAGTGGGAACACTGAAGCTTTCTTT. This encodes CASSGNTEAFF.

The rearrangement uses TRBV9 and TRBJ1-3, with D possibly being TRBD1 (5 bases). This CDR3 contains 17 residues. The V end was cut by 2 bases, the J end by 0 bases, with 15 bases between. The germline CDR1 and CDR2 sequences are SGDLS and YYNGEE. The CDR3 spells CASSVEEGLPSGNTIYF. The CDR3 DNA is TGTGCCAGCAGCGTCGAGGAGGGGTTACCCTCTGGAAACACCATATATTTT.

The rearrangement joins TRBV7-8 to TRBJ2-7, with 11 bases matching TRBD2. Germline values: CDR1 SGHVS, CDR2 FQNEAQ. This CDR3 region has 16 residues. Trimming cost V 3 bases and J 3 bases; bases outside gene matches: 7. CDR3 protein: CASSFLAGGYLYEQYF. As DNA, the CDR3 is TGTGCCAGCAGCTTCTTAGCGGGAGGGTACCTCTACGAGCAGTACTTC.